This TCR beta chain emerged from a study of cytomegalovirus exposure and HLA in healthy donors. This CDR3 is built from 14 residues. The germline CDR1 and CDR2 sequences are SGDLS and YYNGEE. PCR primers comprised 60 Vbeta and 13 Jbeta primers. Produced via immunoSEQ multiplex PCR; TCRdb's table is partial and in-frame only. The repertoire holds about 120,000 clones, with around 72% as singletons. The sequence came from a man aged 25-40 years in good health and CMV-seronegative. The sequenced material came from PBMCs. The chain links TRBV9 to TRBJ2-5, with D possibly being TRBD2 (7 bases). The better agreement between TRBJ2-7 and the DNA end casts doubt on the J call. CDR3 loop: CASSVGGGGYEQYF. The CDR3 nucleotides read TGTGCCAGCAGCGTAGGGGGGGGCGGCTACGAGCAGTACTTC.